Given below is one T cell receptor (beta chain) in context. Researchers attached unique molecular identifiers to individual cDNA molecules. TCRdb re-analysed the 5' RACE reads in MiXCR, keeping a single row per CDR3 protein. The sample shows roughly 56,000 distinct CDR3 sequences, over 7% of them seen only once. The data were obtained in a study of early T cells in non-severe SARS-CoV-2 infection. Study information: Bulk RNA from unsorted whole blood was sequenced; chains were unpaired.

The CDR3 is 15 residues long. V lost 5 bases and J lost 0, with 11 bases in between. Looked up from germline, CDR1 is SGHVS and CDR2 is FQNEAQ. The chain carries TRBV7-8 and TRBJ2-4; D gene unclear. The specimen was whole blood. The receptor's source is an adult who was a healthcare worker with PCR-confirmed SARS-CoV-2 infection or an uninfected control (not recorded which). The CDR3: CASSPDTIAKNIQYF. Written as DNA, the CDR3 is TGTGCCAGCAGCCCCGACACCATAGCCAAAAACATTCAGTACTTC.